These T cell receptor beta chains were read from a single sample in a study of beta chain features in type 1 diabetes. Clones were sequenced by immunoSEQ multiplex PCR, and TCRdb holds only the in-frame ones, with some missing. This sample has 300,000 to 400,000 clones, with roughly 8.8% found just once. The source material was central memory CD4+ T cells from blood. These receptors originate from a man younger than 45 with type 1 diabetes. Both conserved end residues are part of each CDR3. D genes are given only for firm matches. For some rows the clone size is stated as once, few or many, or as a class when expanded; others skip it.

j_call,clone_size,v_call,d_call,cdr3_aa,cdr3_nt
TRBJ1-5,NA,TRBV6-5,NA,CASSLDSNQPQHF,TGTGCCAGCAGTTTGGATAGCAATCAGCCCCAGCATTTT
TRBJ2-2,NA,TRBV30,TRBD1,CAWVRDRYTGELFF,TGTGCCTGGGTAAGGGACAGATACACCGGGGAGCTGTTTTTT
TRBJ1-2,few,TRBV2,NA,CASSRVNYGYTF,TGTGCCAGCAGCAGGGTAAACTATGGCTACACCTTC
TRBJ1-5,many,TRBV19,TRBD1,CASRGTGTLNQPQHF,TGTGCCAGTAGAGGGACAGGCACACTCAATCAGCCCCAGCATTTT
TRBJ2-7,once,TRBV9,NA,CASSVDRVYEQYF,TGTGCCAGCAGCGTAGACAGGGTCTACGAGCAGTACTTC
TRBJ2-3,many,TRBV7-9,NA,CASSSAMTGLGTDTQYF,TGTGCCAGCAGCTCGGCCATGACTGGGCTGGGGACAGATACGCAGTATTTT
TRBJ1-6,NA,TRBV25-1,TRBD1,CASSPSTGEFSPLHF,TGTGCCAGCAGTCCCTCGACAGGGGAGTTTTCACCCCTCCACTTT
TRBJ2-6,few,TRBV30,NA,CAWSVLNSGANVLTF,TGTGCCTGGAGTGTCCTAAACTCTGGGGCCAACGTCCTGACTTTC
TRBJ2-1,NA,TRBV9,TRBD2,CASSVEGAGGYNEQFF,TGTGCCAGCAGCGTAGAGGGAGCGGGGGGATACAATGAGCAGTTCTTC
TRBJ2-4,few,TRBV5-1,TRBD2,CASSPPGPGGNIQYF,TGCGCCAGCAGCCCGCCAGGGCCGGGGGGGAACATTCAGTACTTC